This entry features one TCR beta chain sequence. The data were produced by immunoSEQ multiplex PCR, yet TCRdb's version contains in-frame clones alone and is incomplete. Counted here are hundreds of thousands of clones, approximately 80% occurring once; the ten biggest clones make up approximately 4.3%. These data originate in a study of blood T cell repertoires in COVID-19. V lost 7 bases and J lost 2, with 13 bases in between. Germline V gene sequence: CDR1 GTSNPN, CDR2 SVGIG (reference sequence). This CDR3 has 13 amino acids. This sequence was found in a man in his thirties or forties with acute COVID-19. The chain joins TRBV30 to TRBJ2-3, with unresolved D. The source material was PBMCs or T cells enriched from blood (not recorded which). CDR3 in DNA: TGTGCCTCCGCCGGGTTCTTCACAGATACGCAGTATTTT. Its translation: CASAGFFTDTQYF.